One and the same sample provided the 5 T cell receptor beta chains below, sequenced in a study of T cell responses to AZD1222 COVID-19 vaccine. The assay was immunoSEQ multiplex PCR, and TCRdb's table has in-frame clones only and misses some. The table includes some 92,000 clones, roughly 90% detected once. The material sequenced was peripheral blood, taken on day 0 of AZD1222 vaccination. Every receptor here comes from an adult in good health.

The chain uses TRBV2 and TRBJ2-3, with no clear D. The CDR3 length is 12 residues. The V end was cut by 7 bases, the J end by 2 bases, with 7 bases between. Per germline, CDR1 SNHLY and CDR2 FYNNEI. DNA of the CDR3: TGTGCCAGCATGAGTTCCACAGATACGCAGTATTTT. Translating gives CASMSSTDTQYF.

The chain links TRBV7-9 to TRBJ2-2; either TRBD1 or TRBD2 may supply D (5 bases each). The CDR3 is 15 residues long. Germline assignment: CDR1 SEHNR and CDR2 FQNEAQ (reference sequence). The V end lost 8 bases, the J end lost 0 bases, and 13 bases lay between the germline ends. The CDR3 sequence is CASRPGTANTGELFF. CDR3 DNA: TGTGCCAGCCGCCCGGGGACGGCGAACACCGGGGAGCTGTTTTTT.

This clone was counted a few times. V and J are TRBV19 and TRBJ1-2; possible D gene TRBD1, 6 bases. Germline CDR1 and CDR2: LNHDA and SQIVND (reference sequence). CDR3 length equals 15 residues. Between the trimmed V and J ends, which lost 3 bases and 8 bases, there was a span of 19 bases. In DNA, the CDR3 is TGTGCCAGTAGTATTGGGGGCAGGGGCACTGGCGGCTACACCTTC. Encoded protein: CASSIGGRGTGGYTF.

The chain recombines TRBV10-3 with TRBJ1-1; D ambiguous. The CDR3 has 16 residues. Trimming took 6 bases from V and 0 from J, leaving 17 bases between them. Germline lookup yields CDR1 ENHRY and CDR2 SYGVKD. DNA for the CDR3: TGTGCCATCAGCCCCGCCCGGGGAAGTGTGAACACTGAAGCTTTCTTT. Its translation is CAISPARGSVNTEAFF.

Points on this clone: At one of its ends the junction is not consistent with the germline gene, which may arise from a read error. V gene TRBV7-7 combines with J gene TRBJ2-6; D possibly uses TRBD1 or TRBD2 (5 bases each). CDR1 is SSHAT and CDR2 is FNYEAQ in the germline V gene (reference sequence). This CDR3 is 17 amino acids long. The CDR3 DNA is TGTGCTAGCAGCCCCGGTCCACGAGGGGCCGGGGCCAACGTCCTGACTTTC. Amino acids: CASSPGPRGAGANVLTF.